This is a list of T cell receptor beta chains from one sample in a study of early T cells in non-severe SARS-CoV-2 infection. MiXCR was run by TCRdb on the 5' RACE reads, yielding one entry per CDR3 protein. The sample records some 40,000 distinct CDR3 sequences, 4.5% to 7% being singletons. Sample: whole blood, taken at baseline. Every receptor here comes from an adult who was a healthcare worker with PCR-confirmed SARS-CoV-2 infection or an uninfected control (not recorded which). Each CDR3 is given with its conserved first and last residue. A D gene is named only where the DNA matches it firmly. Size is stated for part of the rows, as once, few or many counts, or as a class when the clone is expanded.

v_call	d_call	j_call	clone_size	cdr3_nt	cdr3_aa
TRBV7-2	NA	TRBJ2-3	many	TGTGCCAGCAGCCTCATAGGAGGGGGGCTCACAGATACGCAGTATTTT	CASSLIGGGLTDTQYF
TRBV19	NA	TRBJ1-5	few	TGTGCCAGTAGTGGGGAGGGCGGAGGCAATCAGCCCCAGCATTTT	CASSGEGGGNQPQHF
TRBV2	NA	TRBJ2-5	medium-sized	TGTGCCACGGAGCTGCAGGAGACCCAGTACTTC	CATELQETQYF
TRBV7-8	TRBD1	TRBJ1-1	many	TGTGCCAGCAGCCGAGACCGGGACAGGATTAACACTGAAGCTTTCTTT	CASSRDRDRINTEAFF
TRBV7-2	NA	TRBJ2-6	many	TGTGCCAGCAGCTTAGCGACAGGCTCTGGGGCCAACGTCCTGACTTTC	CASSLATGSGANVLTF
TRBV2	NA	TRBJ2-7	many	TGTGCCAGCAAGTACAGGGCTGGCGCCGAGCAGTACTTC	CASKYRAGAEQYF
TRBV6-2/TRBV6-3	NA	TRBJ2-1	many	TGTGCCAGCAGTTATCCGAGGGCTAGGGAGGTCTACAATGAGCAGTTCTTC	CASSYPRAREVYNEQFF
TRBV5-1	NA	TRBJ2-2	many	TGCGCCAGCAGCTCCGAGGGCACCGGGGAGCTGTTTTTT	CASSSEGTGELFF
TRBV6-1	TRBD1	TRBJ1-3	many	TGTGCCAGCAGTCAAGACAGGGTCGGAAACACCATATATTTT	CASSQDRVGNTIYF
TRBV30	NA	TRBJ1-5	many	TGTGCCTGGAGTTATAGAGGGGGAAGTCAGCCCCAGCATTTT	CAWSYRGGSQPQHF
TRBV12-3/TRBV12-4	NA	TRBJ1-4	many	TGTGCCAGTGGGGGACCTCCGGCGAGGGAAAAACTGTTTTTT	CASGGPPAREKLFF
TRBV19	TRBD2	TRBJ2-7	medium-sized	TGTGCCAGTAGTATTGGGACTAGCGGGAGGGCCTACGAGCAGTACTTC	CASSIGTSGRAYEQYF
TRBV5-4	TRBD2	TRBJ2-4	many	TGTGCCAGCACCCTCTTCGCGGGAGGGTCTAGCATTCAGTACTTC	CASTLFAGGSSIQYF
TRBV20-1	NA	TRBJ1-5	NA	TGCAGTGCTAGTGGCCGCAGGGGCCCCCACAATCAGCCCCAGCATTTT	CSASGRRGPHNQPQHF
TRBV11-2	NA	TRBJ2-7	many	TGTGCCAGCAGCTCCCCGACGGACTTCTCCTACGAGCAGTACTTC	CASSSPTDFSYEQYF
TRBV4-2	TRBD1	TRBJ1-2	many	TGTGCCAGCAGCCAACTTAACGACAGGGCGAGATCTAACTATGGCTACACCTTC	CASSQLNDRARSNYGYTF
TRBV7-9	TRBD1	TRBJ2-5	NA	TGTGCCAGCAGCAAGGGACAGATCCAAGAGACCCAGTACTTC	CASSKGQIQETQYF
TRBV6-5	TRBD1	TRBJ1-6	few	TGTGCCACACAGCCGGGACAGGGAAATTCACCCCTCCACTTT	CATQPGQGNSPLHF
TRBV6-5	NA	TRBJ2-1	many	TGTGCCAGCAGTTCGGCGGGGTGGAATGAGCAGTTCTTC	CASSSAGWNEQFF
TRBV27	NA	TRBJ1-1	many	TGTGCCAGCAGTTTAGTGAGGGGGAACACTGAAGCTTTCTTT	CASSLVRGNTEAFF
TRBV12-3/TRBV12-4	TRBD1	TRBJ2-1	NA	TGTGCCAGCAGTTTAGTACAGGGGTATGAGCAGTTCTTC	CASSLVQGYEQFF
TRBV20-1	NA	TRBJ1-4	NA	TGCAGTGCTAGAGATATGACGGATATAAAGAAACTGTTTTTT	CSARDMTDIKKLFF
TRBV20-1	NA	TRBJ2-7	many	TGCAGTGCTAGGACAGGAAACTACGAGCAGTACTTC	CSARTGNYEQYF
TRBV7-9	TRBD2	TRBJ2-3	many	TGTGCCAGCAGCTTAAAGACTAGCGGGATTTCCGATACGCAGTATTTT	CASSLKTSGISDTQYF
TRBV19	TRBD2	TRBJ2-1	NA	TGTGCCAGTAGTATAAGGACTAGCGGATACAATGAGCAGTTCTTC	CASSIRTSGYNEQFF
TRBV3-1	NA	TRBJ2-7	few	TGTGCCAGCAGCCTTCTCGGCGAGCAGTACTTC	CASSLLGEQYF
TRBV27	NA	TRBJ1-6	many	TGTGCCAGCGGTAGCAGGAGGGAAACACCCCTCCACTTT	CASGSRRETPLHF
TRBV5-8	TRBD1	TRBJ2-3	many	TGTGCCAGCAGCTGGCACAGGGGTGGCACAGATACGCAGTATTTT	CASSWHRGGTDTQYF
TRBV5-1	NA	TRBJ1-4	many	TGCGCCAGCAGCTTTGCTTCCGAGGGGGAAAAACTGTTTTTT	CASSFASEGEKLFF
TRBV19	NA	TRBJ2-3	many	TGTGCCAGTAGTATAGACGAGGGAGATACGCAGTATTTT	CASSIDEGDTQYF
TRBV7-2	TRBD2	TRBJ2-3	few	TGTGCCAGCAGCCTACGGACTAGCGTCACAGATACGCAGTATTTT	CASSLRTSVTDTQYF
TRBV6-5	NA	TRBJ2-7	medium-sized	TGTGCCAGCAGTTACGCACACACCTACGAGCAGTACTTC	CASSYAHTYEQYF
TRBV7-9	TRBD1	TRBJ2-7	many	TGTGCCAGCAGCTTAGCGCTGGGACAGGGTCCCTACGAGCAGTACTTC	CASSLALGQGPYEQYF
TRBV7-3	NA	TRBJ1-2	many	TGTGCCAGCAGCTTGAGGGGGAACAGAAATCATATGATTTATGGCTACACCTTC	CASSLRGNRNHMIYGYTF
TRBV11-2	NA	TRBJ2-1	many	TGTGCCAGCAGCCCCCACGAACCAACTGACAATGAGCAGTTCTTC	CASSPHEPTDNEQFF
TRBV5-1	NA	TRBJ1-5	many	TGCGCCAGCAGGCCCGGGACGGACCAGCCCCAGCATTTT	CASRPGTDQPQHF
TRBV4-3	NA	TRBJ2-2	NA	TGCGCCAGCAGCCAAGATCTAGGATTTGGCACCGGGGAGCTGTTTTTT	CASSQDLGFGTGELFF
TRBV12-3/TRBV12-4	TRBD2	TRBJ2-1	few	TGTGCCAGCAGTTCCGAGCGGGAGAGGGTCGAAGAGCAGTTCTTC	CASSSERERVEEQFF
TRBV7-9	TRBD1	TRBJ1-4	NA	TGTGCCAGCAGCTGGGCTCGGACAGGGTATGAAAAACTGTTTTTT	CASSWARTGYEKLFF
TRBV3-1	NA	TRBJ1-4	NA	TGTGCCAGCAGCCAACGTGGGGGCCGGATTAATGAAAAACTGTTTTTT	CASSQRGGRINEKLFF
TRBV19	NA	TRBJ1-3	many	TGTGCCAGTAGTGCAGACGGGACGGGCAGCTCTGGAAACACCATATATTTT	CASSADGTGSSGNTIYF
TRBV12-3/TRBV12-4	TRBD2	TRBJ2-2	many	TGTGCCAGCAGCCTAGCGGGAACGGAGCTGTTTTTT	CASSLAGTELFF
TRBV12-3/TRBV12-4	NA	TRBJ1-2	many	TGTGCCAGCAGTTTGGGGCAGGGCTATGGCTACACCTTC	CASSLGQGYGYTF
TRBV7-2	TRBD2	TRBJ2-7	NA	TGTGCCAGCAGCCCGGGACTAGCGGGGATTCCCTACGAGCAGTACTTC	CASSPGLAGIPYEQYF
TRBV19	TRBD2	TRBJ2-1	many	TGTGCCAGTAGTATATCGGCTAGCGGGAGTTTCGACAATGAGCAGTTCTTC	CASSISASGSFDNEQFF
TRBV11-2	NA	TRBJ2-2	many	TGTGCCAGCAGCTCCTTGACCCCGGGGGAGCTGTTTTTT	CASSSLTPGELFF
TRBV11-2	NA	TRBJ2-1	many	TGTGCCAGCAGTTTTAGGGCTAGCGCACACAATGAGCAGTTCTTC	CASSFRASAHNEQFF
TRBV5-4	NA	TRBJ1-2	few	TGTGCCAGCACCCCGACGGCGTCTATAGGCTACACCTTC	CASTPTASIGYTF
TRBV20-1	NA	TRBJ2-7	many	TGCAGTGCTGTGGATCTTTCCTACGAGCAGTACTTC	CSAVDLSYEQYF